A selection of T cell receptor beta chains follows, all from one sample in a study of cytomegalovirus exposure and HLA in healthy donors. This table comes from immunoSEQ multiplex PCR, and its TCRdb copy is limited to in-frame clones, with some not included. The sample consists of some 110,000 clones, around two thirds of them appearing once. Sequenced input: PBMCs. These receptors were taken from a woman aged 40-49 years in good health and CMV-seropositive. Each CDR3 is given with its conserved first and last residue. Fields, in order: clone size, J gene, D gene, V gene, CDR3 DNA, CDR3 protein. A D gene is named only where the DNA matches it firmly. Not every row has a clone size; where given, it reads once, few, many or a size class.

>-|TRBJ1-3|-|TRBV15
TGTGCCACCAGCCCGAGGGATGCTGGAAACACCATATATTTT
CATSPRDAGNTIYF
>-|TRBJ2-2|-|TRBV19
TGTGCCAGTAGTATAGCAGCGGCCACCGGGGAGCTGTTTTTT
CASSIAAATGELFF
>-|TRBJ1-1|TRBD1|TRBV18
TGTGCCAGCTCACCAAGCGACAGGGGAAACACTGAAGCTTTCTTT
CASSPSDRGNTEAFF
>-|TRBJ2-1|-|TRBV27
TGTGCCAGCAGTTTGGCGGGAACCTACAATGAGCAGTTCTTC
CASSLAGTYNEQFF
>-|TRBJ2-1|TRBD2|TRBV2
TGTGCCAGCAGTGAAATAGGAGCGGGGGGCGACAATGAGCAGTTCTTC
CASSEIGAGGDNEQFF
>-|TRBJ2-7|TRBD1|TRBV11-3
TGTGCCAGCAGGTCCTCAGGGGGCGCGTACGCCGAGCAGTACTTC
CASRSSGGAYAEQYF
>-|TRBJ2-1|TRBD2|TRBV5-6
TGTGCCAGCAGTAGCGGGGTCTCCTACAATGAGCAGTTCTTC
CASSSGVSYNEQFF
>few|TRBJ2-2|TRBD2|TRBV29-1
TGCAGCGTGGGAGGGTTGAGCTCCGGGGAGCTGTTTTTT
CSVGGLSSGELFF
>once|TRBJ1-2|-|TRBV5-4
TGTGCCAGCAGCTTTTTAGGGAGGGATGGCTACACCTTC
CASSFLGRDGYTF
>-|TRBJ1-4|TRBD1|TRBV7-8
TGTGCCAGCAGCAAATGGGGGCAGGGGGCAAAAAGTGAAAAACTGTTTTTT
CASSKWGQGAKSEKLFF
>-|TRBJ2-7|TRBD1|TRBV4-1
TGCGCCAGCAGCCATCCCTTGGGACAGGGGGTGTCCTACGAGCAGTACTTC
CASSHPLGQGVSYEQYF
>-|TRBJ2-3|TRBD2|TRBV7-9
TGTGCCAGCAGCCCGGGACTAGCGAACACAGATACGCAGTATTTT
CASSPGLANTDTQYF
>-|TRBJ2-7|TRBD1|TRBV4-1
TGCGCCAGCAGCCCCCCCGAGACAGGGGCCTACGAGCAGTACTTC
CASSPPETGAYEQYF
>few|TRBJ1-5|-|TRBV2
TGTGCCAGCAGTGAGGCGGCGACTTGGCAGCCCCAGCATTTT
CASSEAATWQPQHF